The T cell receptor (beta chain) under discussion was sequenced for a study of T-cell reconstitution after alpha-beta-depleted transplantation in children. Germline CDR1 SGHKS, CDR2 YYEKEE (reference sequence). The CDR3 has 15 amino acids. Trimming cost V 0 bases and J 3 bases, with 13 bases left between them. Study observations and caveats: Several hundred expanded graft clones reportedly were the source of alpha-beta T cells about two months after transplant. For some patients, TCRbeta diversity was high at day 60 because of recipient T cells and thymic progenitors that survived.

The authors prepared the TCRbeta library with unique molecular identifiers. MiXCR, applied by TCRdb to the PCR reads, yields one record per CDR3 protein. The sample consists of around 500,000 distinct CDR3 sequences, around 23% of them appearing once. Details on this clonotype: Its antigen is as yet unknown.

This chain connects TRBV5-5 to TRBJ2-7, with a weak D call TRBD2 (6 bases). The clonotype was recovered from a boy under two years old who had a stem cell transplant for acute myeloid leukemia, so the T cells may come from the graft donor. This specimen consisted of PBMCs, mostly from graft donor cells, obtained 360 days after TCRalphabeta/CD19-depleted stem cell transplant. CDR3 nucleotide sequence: TGTGCCAGCAGCTTGGCCGGGACTCCCTACTACGAGCAGTACGTC. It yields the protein CASSLAGTPYYEQYV.